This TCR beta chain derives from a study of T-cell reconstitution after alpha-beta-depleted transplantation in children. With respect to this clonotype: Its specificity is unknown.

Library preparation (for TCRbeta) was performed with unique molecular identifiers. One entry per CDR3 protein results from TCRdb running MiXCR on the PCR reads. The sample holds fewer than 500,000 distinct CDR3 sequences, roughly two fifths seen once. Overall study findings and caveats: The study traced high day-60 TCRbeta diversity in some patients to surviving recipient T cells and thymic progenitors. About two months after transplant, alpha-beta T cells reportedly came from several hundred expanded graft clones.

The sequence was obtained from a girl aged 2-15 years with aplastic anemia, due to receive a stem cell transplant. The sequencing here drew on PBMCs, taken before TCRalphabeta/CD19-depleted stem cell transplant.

CDR3 sequence (DNA): TGCAGTGCTAGAGATGTAGCGGGGAGGGGCGGTGAGCAGTTCTTC. This sequence encodes CSARDVAGRGGEQFF. V and J are TRBV20-1 and TRBJ2-1; the match to TRBD2 covers 8 bases. Germline V CDR1 and CDR2: DFQATT, SNEGSKA (reference sequence). J gave up 9 bases and V 0 bases, and 10 bases lay outside the gene matches. The length of the CDR3 is 15 residues.